A selection of T cell receptor beta chains follows, all from one sample in a study of CD8 T cells in Susac syndrome. TCRdb passed the immunoSEQ multiplex PCR reads through MiXCR, listing each CDR3 protein once. The table lists under 200,000 distinct CDR3 sequences, nearly 97% of them singletons, with roughly 0.098% in the top ten. The sequencing sample was made of CD4+ T cells from PBMCs. The receptors were sampled from a human donor with Susac syndrome. Both conserved end residues are part of each CDR3. The D gene is left open where the match is weak. Some rows mark clone size as missing; the rest say once, few, many or name a class of expanded clone.

clone_size: NA
d_call: TRBD1
j_call: TRBJ1-1
v_call: TRBV5-4
cdr3_aa: CASSGAGTVATEAFF
cdr3_nt: TGTGCCAGCAGCGGAGCCGGGACAGTAGCCACTGAAGCTTTCTTT

clone_size: NA
d_call: NA
j_call: TRBJ1-2
v_call: TRBV12-3/TRBV12-4
cdr3_aa: CASSLEQGHYGYTF
cdr3_nt: TGTGCCAGCAGTTTAGAGCAGGGTCACTATGGCTACACCTTC

clone_size: NA
d_call: TRBD1
j_call: TRBJ2-2
v_call: TRBV11-1
cdr3_aa: CASSSRQGVNTGELFF
cdr3_nt: TGTGCCAGCAGCTCCCGACAGGGGGTGAACACCGGGGAGCTGTTTTTT

clone_size: NA
d_call: NA
j_call: TRBJ2-5
v_call: TRBV7-6
cdr3_aa: CASSLAVYQETQYF
cdr3_nt: TGTGCCAGCAGCTTAGCTGTTTATCAAGAGACCCAGTACTTC

clone_size: NA
d_call: TRBD1
j_call: TRBJ1-1
v_call: TRBV5-6
cdr3_aa: CASSSLDRAGAFF
cdr3_nt: TGTGCCAGCAGCTCGCTGGACAGGGCGGGAGCTTTCTTT

clone_size: NA
d_call: TRBD2
j_call: TRBJ2-1
v_call: TRBV9
cdr3_aa: CASSVSSGNNEQFF
cdr3_nt: TGTGCCAGCAGCGTGTCTAGCGGAAACAATGAGCAGTTCTTC

clone_size: NA
d_call: TRBD2
j_call: TRBJ2-3
v_call: TRBV4-1
cdr3_aa: CASSQQPRTLAGDGTDTQYF
cdr3_nt: TGCGCCAGCAGCCAACAACCCCGCACCCTAGCGGGGGATGGAACAGATACGCAGTATTTT

clone_size: once
d_call: NA
j_call: TRBJ2-5
v_call: TRBV12-3/TRBV12-4
cdr3_aa: CASKRRDRTDF
cdr3_nt: TGTGCCAGCAAGAGGCGGGACCGTACGGACTTC

clone_size: once
d_call: NA
j_call: TRBJ2-5
v_call: TRBV19
cdr3_aa: CASSIPGRQETQYF
cdr3_nt: TGTGCCAGTAGTATCCCGGGCCGGCAAGAGACCCAGTACTTC

clone_size: once
d_call: NA
j_call: TRBJ2-5
v_call: TRBV6-5
cdr3_aa: CASSYRVKETQYF
cdr3_nt: TGTGCCAGCAGTTACAGGGTAAAGGAGACCCAGTACTTC

clone_size: NA
d_call: NA
j_call: TRBJ2-5
v_call: TRBV28
cdr3_aa: CASSSLSGGSETQYF
cdr3_nt: TGTGCCAGCAGTTCCCTAAGTGGAGGGTCGGAGACCCAGTACTTC

clone_size: NA
d_call: TRBD2
j_call: TRBJ2-5
v_call: TRBV6-1
cdr3_aa: CASSQGLAGRRETQYF
cdr3_nt: TGTGCCAGCAGCCAGGGACTAGCGGGGCGTAGAGAGACCCAGTACTTC

clone_size: NA
d_call: TRBD1
j_call: TRBJ2-7
v_call: TRBV6-5
cdr3_aa: CASSTWDRTYEQYF
cdr3_nt: TGTGCCAGCAGTACATGGGACAGAACCTACGAGCAGTACTTC

clone_size: NA
d_call: TRBD2
j_call: TRBJ2-3
v_call: TRBV12-3/TRBV12-4
cdr3_aa: CASRRTSGGTDTQYF
cdr3_nt: TGTGCCAGCAGGCGTACTAGCGGGGGCACAGATACGCAGTATTTT

clone_size: NA
d_call: NA
j_call: TRBJ1-1
v_call: TRBV10-3
cdr3_aa: CAISDWGNTEAFF
cdr3_nt: TGTGCCATCAGTGATTGGGGAAACACTGAAGCTTTCTTT

clone_size: once
d_call: NA
j_call: TRBJ1-6
v_call: TRBV3-1
cdr3_aa: CASSQGVSYNSPLHF
cdr3_nt: TGTGCCAGCAGCCAAGGGGTATCCTATAATTCACCCCTCCACTTT

clone_size: NA
d_call: NA
j_call: TRBJ2-2
v_call: TRBV7-6
cdr3_aa: CASSSRTGELFF
cdr3_nt: TGTGCCAGCAGTTCCCGGACCGGGGAGCTGTTTTTT

clone_size: NA
d_call: NA
j_call: TRBJ1-6
v_call: TRBV5-1
cdr3_aa: CASSLSQAVGGSPLHF
cdr3_nt: TGCGCCAGCAGCTTATCACAGGCCGTAGGGGGATCACCCCTCCACTTT

clone_size: NA
d_call: NA
j_call: TRBJ2-5
v_call: TRBV30
cdr3_aa: CAWSRNGLQETQYF
cdr3_nt: TGTGCCTGGAGCAGAAATGGGCTTCAAGAGACCCAGTACTTC

clone_size: NA
d_call: TRBD1
j_call: TRBJ2-5
v_call: TRBV28
cdr3_aa: CASSLRRTGFYETQYF
cdr3_nt: TGTGCCAGCAGTCTAAGGAGGACAGGCTTTTACGAGACCCAGTACTTC

clone_size: NA
d_call: NA
j_call: TRBJ1-5
v_call: TRBV12-3/TRBV12-4
cdr3_aa: CASSFLLWGAHNQPQHF
cdr3_nt: TGTGCCAGCAGTTTTCTTTTATGGGGGGCCCACAATCAGCCCCAGCATTTT

clone_size: NA
d_call: NA
j_call: TRBJ1-6
v_call: TRBV18
cdr3_aa: CASSPRGGESSPLHF
cdr3_nt: TGTGCCAGCTCACCGCGGGGGGGGGAGAGTTCACCCCTCCACTTT

clone_size: NA
d_call: TRBD1
j_call: TRBJ2-1
v_call: TRBV14
cdr3_aa: CASRGYRGEQFF
cdr3_nt: TGTGCCAGCAGGGGATACAGGGGTGAGCAGTTCTTC

clone_size: NA
d_call: NA
j_call: TRBJ2-5
v_call: TRBV5-1
cdr3_aa: CASSSGTPAGTQYF
cdr3_nt: TGCGCCAGCAGCTCCGGGACTCCAGCAGGGACCCAGTACTTC

clone_size: NA
d_call: NA
j_call: TRBJ2-3
v_call: TRBV2
cdr3_aa: CASSPGTSGTDTQYF
cdr3_nt: TGTGCCAGCAGTCCAGGGACATCGGGCACAGATACGCAGTATTTT

clone_size: NA
d_call: NA
j_call: TRBJ2-1
v_call: TRBV13
cdr3_aa: CASSLRTAYNEQFF
cdr3_nt: TGTGCCAGCAGCCTTAGGACAGCCTACAATGAGCAGTTCTTC

clone_size: NA
d_call: NA
j_call: TRBJ2-1
v_call: TRBV11-3
cdr3_aa: CASSSRRGLSEQFF
cdr3_nt: TGTGCCAGCAGCTCTCGGCGGGGTTTGAGTGAGCAGTTCTTC

clone_size: NA
d_call: TRBD2
j_call: TRBJ2-5
v_call: TRBV27
cdr3_aa: CASRPLAGGPETQYF
cdr3_nt: TGTGCCAGCAGACCGCTAGCGGGGGGGCCTGAGACCCAGTACTTC

clone_size: once
d_call: NA
j_call: TRBJ1-4
v_call: TRBV5-4
cdr3_aa: CASSLVGNEKLFF
cdr3_nt: TGTGCCAGCAGCTTGGTGGGAAACGAAAAACTGTTTTTT

clone_size: NA
d_call: NA
j_call: TRBJ2-3
v_call: TRBV28
cdr3_aa: CARISDTQYF
cdr3_nt: TGTGCCAGGATTTCAGATACGCAGTATTTT

clone_size: NA
d_call: NA
j_call: TRBJ2-1
v_call: TRBV7-2
cdr3_aa: CASSPPRGVSYNEQFF
cdr3_nt: TGTGCCAGCAGCCCTCCCAGGGGGGTCTCCTACAATGAGCAGTTCTTC

clone_size: once
d_call: NA
j_call: TRBJ2-3
v_call: TRBV12-3/TRBV12-4
cdr3_aa: CASSLGGDGNTQYF
cdr3_nt: TGTGCCAGCAGTTTAGGGGGGGACGGGAATACGCAGTATTTT

clone_size: once
d_call: NA
j_call: TRBJ2-3
v_call: TRBV6-6
cdr3_aa: CASSYSSGFTDTQYF
cdr3_nt: TGTGCCAGCAGTTACTCGAGTGGATTCACAGATACGCAGTATTTT

clone_size: NA
d_call: NA
j_call: TRBJ1-1
v_call: TRBV20-1
cdr3_aa: CSANRDLEAFF
cdr3_nt: TGCAGTGCTAACAGGGACCTTGAAGCTTTCTTT

clone_size: NA
d_call: NA
j_call: TRBJ2-7
v_call: TRBV6-5
cdr3_aa: CASSYVAAAAYEQYF
cdr3_nt: TGTGCCAGCAGTTACGTGGCAGCTGCTGCCTACGAGCAGTACTTC

clone_size: NA
d_call: NA
j_call: TRBJ2-5
v_call: TRBV13
cdr3_aa: CASRRGALRKTQYF
cdr3_nt: TGTGCCAGCAGACGGGGGGCGCTTAGAAAGACCCAGTACTTC

clone_size: NA
d_call: NA
j_call: TRBJ1-2
v_call: TRBV19
cdr3_aa: CASSRTERTVRGYTF
cdr3_nt: TGTGCCAGTAGTCGTACGGAAAGGACAGTTCGGGGCTACACCTTC

clone_size: NA
d_call: TRBD1
j_call: TRBJ2-3
v_call: TRBV28
cdr3_aa: CASSRRTGSMDTQYF
cdr3_nt: TGTGCCAGCAGTCGGCGGACAGGGAGTATGGATACGCAGTATTTT

clone_size: NA
d_call: NA
j_call: TRBJ2-2
v_call: TRBV15
cdr3_aa: CATSRDRLAGELFF
cdr3_nt: TGTGCCACCAGCAGAGATAGACTAGCCGGGGAGCTGTTTTTT

clone_size: NA
d_call: TRBD1
j_call: TRBJ1-2
v_call: TRBV11-2
cdr3_aa: CASSLDPGQGVGYTF
cdr3_nt: TGTGCCAGCAGCTTAGACCCGGGACAGGGGGTTGGCTACACCTTC

clone_size: NA
d_call: TRBD2
j_call: TRBJ2-3
v_call: TRBV14
cdr3_aa: CASKKRLAGETDTQYF
cdr3_nt: TGTGCCAGCAAGAAGAGACTAGCGGGGGAGACAGATACGCAGTATTTT

clone_size: NA
d_call: NA
j_call: TRBJ1-6
v_call: TRBV9
cdr3_aa: CASSAASAYNSPLHF
cdr3_nt: TGTGCCAGCAGCGCAGCATCCGCCTATAATTCACCCCTCCACTTT

clone_size: NA
d_call: NA
j_call: TRBJ1-1
v_call: TRBV4-1
cdr3_aa: CASSQDAGMNTEAFF
cdr3_nt: TGCGCCAGCAGCCAAGATGCGGGAATGAACACTGAAGCTTTCTTT

clone_size: NA
d_call: NA
j_call: TRBJ2-2
v_call: TRBV4-1
cdr3_aa: CASSQDRGGANTGELFF
cdr3_nt: TGCGCCAGCAGCCAAGATCGAGGGGGGGCAAACACCGGGGAGCTGTTTTTT

clone_size: NA
d_call: NA
j_call: TRBJ2-3
v_call: TRBV2
cdr3_aa: CASGEDTQYF
cdr3_nt: TGTGCCAGCGGGGAGGATACGCAGTATTTT

clone_size: NA
d_call: TRBD2
j_call: TRBJ2-7
v_call: TRBV6-5
cdr3_aa: CASSFSGLASYEQYF
cdr3_nt: TGTGCCAGCAGTTTTTCCGGACTAGCTTCCTACGAGCAGTACTTC

clone_size: NA
d_call: NA
j_call: TRBJ2-7
v_call: TRBV3-1
cdr3_aa: CASSQNTASGYEQYF
cdr3_nt: TGTGCCAGCAGCCAAAATACGGCTTCGGGCTACGAGCAGTACTTC

clone_size: NA
d_call: NA
j_call: TRBJ2-1
v_call: TRBV20-1
cdr3_aa: CSVATGAINEQFF
cdr3_nt: TGCAGTGTAGCTACCGGGGCCATCAATGAGCAGTTCTTC

clone_size: NA
d_call: NA
j_call: TRBJ2-3
v_call: TRBV6-2/TRBV6-3
cdr3_aa: CASSYGQPTRTDTQYF
cdr3_nt: TGTGCCAGCAGTTACGGGCAGCCAACTAGGACAGATACGCAGTATTTT

clone_size: NA
d_call: NA
j_call: TRBJ2-3
v_call: TRBV20-1
cdr3_aa: CSPKQGHATDTQYF
cdr3_nt: TGCAGTCCAAAACAGGGTCACGCTACAGATACGCAGTATTTT

clone_size: NA
d_call: TRBD2
j_call: TRBJ2-5
v_call: TRBV20-1
cdr3_aa: CSARSPSGVQETQYF
cdr3_nt: TGCAGTGCTAGATCCCCTAGCGGGGTCCAAGAGACCCAGTACTTC

clone_size: NA
d_call: NA
j_call: TRBJ2-5
v_call: TRBV5-6
cdr3_aa: CASSFERWSETQYF
cdr3_nt: TGTGCCAGCAGCTTCGAGAGGTGGAGTGAGACCCAGTACTTC

clone_size: NA
d_call: TRBD1
j_call: TRBJ1-1
v_call: TRBV20-1
cdr3_aa: CSARDHRGNRVGIRMNTEAFF
cdr3_nt: TGCAGTGCTAGAGATCACAGGGGCAACCGCGTTGGAATAAGGATGAACACTGAAGCTTTCTTT

clone_size: NA
d_call: NA
j_call: TRBJ1-3
v_call: TRBV30
cdr3_aa: CAWSGGSGNTIYF
cdr3_nt: TGTGCCTGGAGCGGAGGGTCTGGAAACACCATATATTTT

clone_size: NA
d_call: TRBD1
j_call: TRBJ2-2
v_call: TRBV19
cdr3_aa: CASSIAQGAGELFF
cdr3_nt: TGTGCCAGTAGTATAGCACAGGGGGCCGGGGAGCTGTTTTTT

clone_size: NA
d_call: NA
j_call: TRBJ2-7
v_call: TRBV14
cdr3_aa: CASSQGRASSYEQYF
cdr3_nt: TGTGCCAGCAGCCAAGGCAGGGCAAGCTCCTACGAGCAGTACTTC

clone_size: NA
d_call: TRBD1
j_call: TRBJ1-4
v_call: TRBV30
cdr3_aa: CAWSPGQALGKLFF
cdr3_nt: TGTGCCTGGAGCCCGGGACAGGCACTTGGGAAACTGTTTTTT